Below, one TCR beta chain is given with its context. The antigen is not known. This sample stems from a study of graft-versus-host responses after intestinal transplantation. About the study: Among the recipients, all got anti-thymocyte globulin induction and then tacrolimus and steroids for roughly three years.

CDR3 length equals 14 residues. Germline V gene lookup returns CDR1 SGHDT and CDR2 YYEEEE. Trimming cost V 5 bases and J 0 bases, with 9 bases left between them. The study's findings and limits: GvH clones occurred in recipient marrow; some first appeared in ileum or blood. With peak circulating GvH clone levels came an association with early post-transplant HvG declines. Graft-donor T cell macrochimerism coincided with high graft-versus-host to host-versus-graft clonal ratios in allografts.

The assay was immunoSEQ multiplex PCR, and TCRdb's table has in-frame clones only and misses some. Among approximately 86,000 clones listed, about 90% were seen once. This TCR derives from a human donor who was the organ donor for an intestinal transplant. The V call is TRBV5-6, the J call TRBJ2-1; a possible D gene is TRBD1 (5 bases). The sample here was unstimulated CD8+ T cells sorted from spleen or lymph node cells, taken before transplant. DNA for the CDR3: TGTGCCAGCAGTGGGGCAAGCTCCTACAATGAGCAGTTCTTC. This sequence encodes CASSGASSYNEQFF. The whole variable domain, remainder taken from reference TRBV5-6 and TRBJ2-1, is DAGVTQSPTHLIKTRGQQVTLRCSPKSGHDTVSWYQQALGQGPQFIFQYYEEEERQRGNFPDRFSGHQFPNYSSELNVNALLLGDSALYLCASSGASSYNEQFFGPGTRLTVL.